Described below is a single T cell receptor (beta chain) sequence and its context. Its specificity is unknown. V was pared by 2 bases and J by 2 bases, with 19 bases between. The CDR3 is made up of 17 amino acids. Germline lookup yields CDR1 PRHDT and CDR2 FYEKMQ (reference sequence). The data were obtained in a study of chemoradiotherapy in HPV16-positive cancers. For the study at large: Candidate HPV-specific T-cell clones and common TCR motifs came from functional assays in two HPV16-positive patients.

Assay: immunoSEQ multiplex PCR; the TCRdb copy retains only in-frame clones and omits some. Seen here are about 690 clones, 90% to 95% observed once, and the top ten hold about 8.9%. The study, taken as a whole, reports: During treatment, candidate HPV-specific clones and E7-related motifs expanded in tumor. In HPV16-positive patients, HPV-responsive T-cell expansion tracked better recurrence-free survival. HPV-specific T cells were functionally defined from only a couple of HPV16-positive patients.

The chain couples TRBV13 to TRBJ2-7; TRBD1 or TRBD2 may be the D gene (5 bases each). Source: tumor tissue, taken from a patient who underwent chemoradiotherapy. This receptor was obtained from a human donor with HPV-associated anogenital cancer. CDR3 loop: CASSLNRLGEPAYEQYF. The CDR3 DNA follows: TGTGCCAGCAGCTTAAATCGCTTGGGGGAACCGGCCTACGAGCAGTACTTC.